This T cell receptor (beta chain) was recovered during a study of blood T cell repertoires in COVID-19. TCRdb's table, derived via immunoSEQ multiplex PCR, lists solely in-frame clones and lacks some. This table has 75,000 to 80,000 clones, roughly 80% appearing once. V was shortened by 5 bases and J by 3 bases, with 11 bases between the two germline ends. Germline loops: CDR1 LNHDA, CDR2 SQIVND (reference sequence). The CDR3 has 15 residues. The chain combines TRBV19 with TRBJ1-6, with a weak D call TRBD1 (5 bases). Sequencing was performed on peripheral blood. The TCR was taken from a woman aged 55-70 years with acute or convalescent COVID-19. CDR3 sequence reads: CASSLQGNYNSPLHF. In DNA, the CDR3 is TGTGCCAGTAGTCTTCAGGGCAACTATAATTCACCCCTCCACTTT.